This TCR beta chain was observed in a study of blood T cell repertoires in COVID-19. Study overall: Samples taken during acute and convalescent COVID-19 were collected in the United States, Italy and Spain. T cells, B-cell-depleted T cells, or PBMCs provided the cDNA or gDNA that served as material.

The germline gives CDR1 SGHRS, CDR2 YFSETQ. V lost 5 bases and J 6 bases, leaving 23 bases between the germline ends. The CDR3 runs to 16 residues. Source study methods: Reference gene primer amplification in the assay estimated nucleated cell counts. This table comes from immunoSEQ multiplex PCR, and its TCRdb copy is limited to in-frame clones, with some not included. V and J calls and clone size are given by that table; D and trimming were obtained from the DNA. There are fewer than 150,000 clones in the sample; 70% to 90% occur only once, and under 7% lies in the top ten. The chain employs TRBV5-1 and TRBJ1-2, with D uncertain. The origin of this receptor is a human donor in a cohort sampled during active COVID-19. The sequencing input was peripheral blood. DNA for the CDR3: TGCGCCAGCAGTGGGCACCTAATCCTTGGCATGGATGGCTACACCTTC. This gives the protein CASSGHLILGMDGYTF.